This T cell receptor (beta chain) is from a study of tumor-infiltrating lymphocytes in primary liver carcinoma. Study results and caveats: Tumor top-250-clone fraction significantly exceeded that of blood (p = 0.039).

Starting material for RNA and DNA co-extraction consisted of about 17-34 mg of unsorted bulk tissue. Note on this clonotype: Antigen unknown. One end of the junction varies from germline; a read error may be responsible.

There are 15 residues in the CDR3. Germline V CDR1 and CDR2: SGHAT, FQNNGV. Starting from around 500 ng of total RNA, TCR beta cDNA was produced with a primer in the constant region. Construction of TCR beta libraries relied on three successive nested multiplex PCR rounds employing slightly modified ARM-PCR. A C-beta reverse primer was combined with TRBV1-TRBV30 forward primers in the first two PCR rounds, and each round had 10 cycles. MiXCR, run by TCRdb on the multiplex PCR reads, gives a single entry per CDR3 protein. The sample contains about 30,000 distinct CDR3 sequences, less than 75% of which appear only once.

Source material: liver tumor tissue from sampling region 3. Documented subset: tumor region T3, left-lateral pole. The genes are TRBV11-2 and TRBJ2-2, with D possibly TRBD1 on 6 matching bases. This receptor was taken from a woman in her twenties or thirties with primary liver carcinoma and hepatitis B virus infection. The CDR3 reads CASTLEPGAHGELFF. The CDR3 DNA reads as TGTGCCAGCACCTTAGAGCCAGGGGCGCACGGGGAGCTGTTTTTT.